These 24 T cell receptor beta chains came from one sample sequenced in a study of blood T cells in healthy people across ages. With a J-beta primer mix and a sample-barcoded 5' primer, a second PCR ran roughly 7 to 11 cycles. TCRdb used MiXCR to reprocess the 5' RACE reads, holding one entry per CDR3 protein. The sample shows hundreds of thousands of distinct CDR3 sequences, roughly 50% of them seen only once. The sequenced sample was blood. All receptors derive from a man aged 35 to 55 in good health.

The chain recombines TRBV6-5 with TRBJ2-7; D is ambiguous. The length of the CDR3 is 15 residues. The germline V gene has CDR1 MNHEY and CDR2 SVGAGI. Between the trimmed V and J ends, which lost 2 bases and 7 bases, there was a span of 18 bases. The CDR3 DNA reads TGTGCCAGCAGTTACGGGTCCAGACGTTACAATGAGCAGTACTTC. It codes for CASSYGSRRYNEQYF.

V and J are TRBV7-9 and TRBJ2-7, with no clear D. Germline V gives CDR1 SEHNR, CDR2 FQNEAQ (reference sequence). This CDR3 spans 14 amino acids. Trimming pared 4 bases from V and 0 bases from J, leaving 10 bases between. CDR3: CASSSSTSSYEQYF. The CDR3 DNA is TGTGCCAGCAGCTCCTCGACGAGCTCCTACGAGCAGTACTTC.

This clonotype showed up just a few times. This chain uses TRBV20-1 with TRBJ1-1, with D possibly TRBD1 on 5 matching bases. Trimming pared 4 bases from V and 10 bases from J, leaving 28 bases between. This CDR3 comprises 16 residues. The germline V gene encodes CDR1 DFQATT and CDR2 SNEGSKA (reference sequence). CDR3 nucleotides: TGCAGTGCTACCCACGCCAACGTGGGGGGTGCTTTGGGAGCTTTCTTT. Translation gives CSATHANVGGALGAFF.

The V gene is TRBV28, the J gene TRBJ1-6; D is unresolved. The CDR3 runs to 12 residues. V dropped 7 bases and J dropped 6 bases, with 7 bases sitting between them. Germline V gene lookup returns CDR1 MDHEN and CDR2 SYDVKM. CDR3 protein: CASNAPNSPLHF. The CDR3, as DNA: TGTGCCAGCAACGCCCCTAATTCACCCCTCCACTTT.

This chain links TRBV28 with TRBJ2-6, with D possibly being TRBD1 (6 bases). Germline CDR1 MDHEN, CDR2 SYDVKM. The CDR3 is 16 residues long. With 5 bases removed from V and 4 bases from J, the gap between germline ends came to 15 bases. The CDR3 spells CASSPGHFSGANVLTF. In DNA form, the CDR3 reads TGTGCCAGCAGTCCGGGACATTTCTCGGGGGCCAACGTCCTGACTTTC.

The rearrangement uses TRBV2 and TRBJ1-1; TRBD1 is a possible D gene (5 bases). Per the germline V gene, CDR1 is SNHLY and CDR2 is FYNNEI. The V and J ends lost 5 bases and 1 base respectively, with 14 bases between them. The CDR3 is 15 amino acids. CDR3 sequence: CASSFPQGRNTEAFF. The CDR3 bases are TGTGCCAGCAGTTTCCCCCAGGGTAGGAACACTGAAGCTTTCTTT.

This chain joins TRBV6-2 or TRBV6-3 and TRBJ2-4; maybe TRBD1 (6 bases). Germline V lookup: CDR1 MNHEY, CDR2 SVGEGT. Between the trimmed V and J ends, which lost 7 bases and 8 bases, there was a span of 24 bases. The CDR3 totals 16 residues. The CDR3, as DNA: TGTGCCAGCACCTACGGACAGAATCCAAGTAGAGACATTCAGTACTTC. As protein: CASTYGQNPSRDIQYF.

This clonotype was seen a few times. V is TRBV4-1 and J is TRBJ2-1, with 11 bases matching TRBD1. With V trimmed by 4 bases and J by 9 bases, 11 bases remained unmatched. This CDR3 region has 16 residues. CDR1 and CDR2 (germline): MGHRA, YSYEKL. CDR3 sequence (DNA): TGCGCCAGCAGCCTGAGGGACAGGGGGTTATTTGGTGAGCAGTTCTTC. It translates to CASSLRDRGLFGEQFF.

This chain uses TRBV30 with TRBJ1-5, with D perhaps TRBD1 (6 bases). The germline V and J ends were trimmed by 7 bases and 2 bases, with 15 bases remaining between them. This CDR3 spans 14 amino acids. Germline-derived CDR1 and CDR2 are GTSNPN and SVGIG (reference sequence). CDR3 nucleotide sequence: TGTGCCTTTAAACTGGACAGCGGCAATCAGCCCCAGCATTTT. It yields the protein CAFKLDSGNQPQHF.

The sample holds a few counts of this clonotype. The V and J genes are TRBV5-1 and TRBJ2-5; a weak D match, TRBD1 (6 bases). The J call may be mistaken, given a closer DNA end match to TRBJ2-7. This CDR3 comprises 15 residues. Germline CDR1 SGHRS, CDR2 YFSETQ. CDR3 nucleotide sequence: TGCGCCAGCAGCACATCCGGGACACCCACCTACGAGCAGTACTTC. Amino acid sequence: CASSTSGTPTYEQYF.

This clonotype was picked up many times. In nucleotides, the CDR3 is TGTGCCATCAGACGCGAGGAATTAACTGAGCAGTTCTTC. Translation: CAIRREELTEQFF. The V and J genes are TRBV10-3 and TRBJ2-1; D call uncertain. Germline V gene data show CDR1 as ENHRY and CDR2 as SYGVKD. V was shortened by 6 bases and J by 9 bases, with 15 bases between the two germline ends. This CDR3 is built from 13 residues.

The CDR3 sequence: CASAKGFGTDKQETQYF. The CDR3 coding sequence is TGTGCCAGCGCAAAGGGATTCGGGACAGATAAGCAAGAGACCCAGTACTTC. The chain links TRBV7-3 to TRBJ2-5, with 7 bases matching TRBD1. Germline-derived CDR1 and CDR2 are SGHTA and FQGTGA. Trimming took 8 bases from V and 2 from J; bases not matched to a gene: 17. The CDR3 is made up of 17 amino acids.

The rearrangement uses TRBV6-5 and TRBJ2-5; TRBD2 is a possible D gene (6 bases). This CDR3 has 14 residues. Trimming stripped 11 bases from V and 3 bases from J, with 19 bases between. Germline values: CDR1 MNHEY, CDR2 SVGAGI. Here the CDR3 DNA reads TGTGCCTCCCGGGGGTACCTTACCAAAGAGACCCAGTACTTC. Amino acid sequence: CASRGYLTKETQYF.

The chain employs TRBV2 and TRBJ1-5, with D unclear. The CDR3 sequence is 15 residues long. CDR1 is SNHLY, CDR2 FYNNEI, per germline. V was pared by 0 bases and J by 6 bases, with 12 bases between. CDR3 loop: CASSEAPNYSQPQHF. CDR3 nucleotide sequence: TGTGCCAGCAGTGAAGCGCCGAACTATAGTCAGCCCCAGCATTTT.

The rearrangement joins TRBV12-3 or TRBV12-4 to TRBJ2-3; D may be TRBD1 or TRBD2 (5 bases each). The CDR3 has 15 amino acids. The V gene lost 4 bases and the J gene lost 2 bases, with 13 bases spanning the gap. The CDR3 loop is CASSWDDEVTDTQYF. CDR3 sequence (DNA): TGTGCCAGCAGTTGGGACGATGAAGTCACAGATACGCAGTATTTT.

This clonotype was seen at least ten times. V and J are TRBV5-6 and TRBJ2-5; D is uncertain. This CDR3 is 12 amino acids long. Deletions cut 0 bases from V and 4 bases from J, with 4 bases between. Germline CDR1 is SGHDT and CDR2 is YYEEEE. CDR3 coding DNA: TGTGCCAGCAGCTTGGCCATAGAGACCCAGTACTTC. As protein: CASSLAIETQYF. Complete variable domain (other parts from reference TRBV5-6 and TRBJ2-5): DAGVTQSPTHLIKTRGQQVTLRCSPKSGHDTVSWYQQALGQGPQFIFQYYEEEERQRGNFPDRFSGHQFPNYSSELNVNALLLGDSALYLCASSLAIETQYFGPGTRLLVL.

This clonotype was seen a single time. The chain has TRBV7-9 and TRBJ1-5, with TRBD1 as a possible D gene (6 bases). Germline V gene data show CDR1 as SEHNR and CDR2 as FQNEAQ (reference sequence). This CDR3 region has 15 residues. V was shortened by 4 bases and J by 3 bases, with 13 bases between the two germline ends. This CDR3 is CASSSAGTNNQPQHF. CDR3 DNA: TGTGCCAGCAGCTCAGCAGGGACAAACAATCAGCCCCAGCATTTT.

The chain is built from TRBV10-3 and TRBJ2-5; D unclear. V shed 6 bases and J shed 5 bases, with 13 bases lying between them. The CDR3 is made up of 13 amino acids. CDR1 ENHRY and CDR2 SYGVKD come from the germline V gene. The CDR3 DNA follows: TGTGCCATCAGCCCAGCGATGGAGGAGACCCAGTACTTC. Protein: CAISPAMEETQYF.

The rearrangement links TRBV29-1 to TRBJ2-7; 8 bases agree with TRBD1. CDR1 SQVTM and CDR2 ANQGSEA come from the germline V gene. The CDR3 sequence is 14 residues long. Trimming at V came to 4 bases and at J to 4 bases, leaving 9 bases not matched to a gene. The CDR3 DNA reads TGCAGCGTTGTTCTGGGGACAGGAATTTACGAGCAGTACTTC. This translates into CSVVLGTGIYEQYF.

This clonotype occurred a few times. The V and J genes are TRBV20-1 and TRBJ2-3; 8 bases match TRBD1. V lost 3 bases to trimming and J lost 4 bases; unmatched junction nucleotides: 6. CDR3 length: 14 residues. Germline values: CDR1 DFQATT, CDR2 SNEGSKA (reference sequence). The CDR3, as DNA: TGCAGTGCTAGTGTGACAGGGGATGCAGATACGCAGTATTTT. The encoded protein is CSASVTGDADTQYF.

This clonotype was observed once. The CDR3 loop reads CAFGGGSSYEQYF. The DNA of the CDR3 is TGTGCCTTCGGCGGCGGTTCTTCCTACGAGCAGTACTTC. V usage is TRBV24-1 and J usage is TRBJ2-7; D unresolved. Per germline, CDR1 KGHDR and CDR2 SFDVKD. Trimming shortened V by 12 bases and J by 1 base, and 15 bases separated the two germline ends. This CDR3 region has 13 residues.

The chain joins TRBV20-1 to TRBJ2-3; 9 bases fit TRBD2. This CDR3 spans 19 amino acids. With 1 base clipped from V and 11 bases from J, the junction kept 25 bases outside the gene matches. Germline CDR1 is DFQATT and CDR2 is SNEGSKA (reference sequence). CDR3 amino acids: CSARVNLGSASGAPGRQYF. The CDR3, as DNA: TGCAGTGCTAGAGTTAATTTGGGTTCGGCTAGCGGGGCCCCGGGGAGGCAGTATTTT.

CDR3 in DNA: TGCGCCAGCAGCCTAACCGGGACAGGGGTCCAAGAGACCCAGTACTTC. The encoded protein is CASSLTGTGVQETQYF. J is TRBJ2-5 and V is TRBV4-1; TRBD1 matches at 10 bases. The CDR3 consists of 16 residues. CDR1 and CDR2 (germline): MGHRA, YSYEKL. V trimming: 4 bases; J trimming: 1 base; junction bases outside the gene matches: 6.

Notes on this clonotype: This may arise from a read error, as a much more abundant clone is one base away. The chain recombines TRBV29-1 with TRBJ2-3; D not certain. The CDR3 is 12 residues long. Germline CDR1 is SQVTM and CDR2 is ANQGSEA. The CDR3, as DNA: TGCGGCGTTGGTTCGAGGCTGGCTACGCAGTATTTT. Encoded protein: CGVGSRLATQYF.